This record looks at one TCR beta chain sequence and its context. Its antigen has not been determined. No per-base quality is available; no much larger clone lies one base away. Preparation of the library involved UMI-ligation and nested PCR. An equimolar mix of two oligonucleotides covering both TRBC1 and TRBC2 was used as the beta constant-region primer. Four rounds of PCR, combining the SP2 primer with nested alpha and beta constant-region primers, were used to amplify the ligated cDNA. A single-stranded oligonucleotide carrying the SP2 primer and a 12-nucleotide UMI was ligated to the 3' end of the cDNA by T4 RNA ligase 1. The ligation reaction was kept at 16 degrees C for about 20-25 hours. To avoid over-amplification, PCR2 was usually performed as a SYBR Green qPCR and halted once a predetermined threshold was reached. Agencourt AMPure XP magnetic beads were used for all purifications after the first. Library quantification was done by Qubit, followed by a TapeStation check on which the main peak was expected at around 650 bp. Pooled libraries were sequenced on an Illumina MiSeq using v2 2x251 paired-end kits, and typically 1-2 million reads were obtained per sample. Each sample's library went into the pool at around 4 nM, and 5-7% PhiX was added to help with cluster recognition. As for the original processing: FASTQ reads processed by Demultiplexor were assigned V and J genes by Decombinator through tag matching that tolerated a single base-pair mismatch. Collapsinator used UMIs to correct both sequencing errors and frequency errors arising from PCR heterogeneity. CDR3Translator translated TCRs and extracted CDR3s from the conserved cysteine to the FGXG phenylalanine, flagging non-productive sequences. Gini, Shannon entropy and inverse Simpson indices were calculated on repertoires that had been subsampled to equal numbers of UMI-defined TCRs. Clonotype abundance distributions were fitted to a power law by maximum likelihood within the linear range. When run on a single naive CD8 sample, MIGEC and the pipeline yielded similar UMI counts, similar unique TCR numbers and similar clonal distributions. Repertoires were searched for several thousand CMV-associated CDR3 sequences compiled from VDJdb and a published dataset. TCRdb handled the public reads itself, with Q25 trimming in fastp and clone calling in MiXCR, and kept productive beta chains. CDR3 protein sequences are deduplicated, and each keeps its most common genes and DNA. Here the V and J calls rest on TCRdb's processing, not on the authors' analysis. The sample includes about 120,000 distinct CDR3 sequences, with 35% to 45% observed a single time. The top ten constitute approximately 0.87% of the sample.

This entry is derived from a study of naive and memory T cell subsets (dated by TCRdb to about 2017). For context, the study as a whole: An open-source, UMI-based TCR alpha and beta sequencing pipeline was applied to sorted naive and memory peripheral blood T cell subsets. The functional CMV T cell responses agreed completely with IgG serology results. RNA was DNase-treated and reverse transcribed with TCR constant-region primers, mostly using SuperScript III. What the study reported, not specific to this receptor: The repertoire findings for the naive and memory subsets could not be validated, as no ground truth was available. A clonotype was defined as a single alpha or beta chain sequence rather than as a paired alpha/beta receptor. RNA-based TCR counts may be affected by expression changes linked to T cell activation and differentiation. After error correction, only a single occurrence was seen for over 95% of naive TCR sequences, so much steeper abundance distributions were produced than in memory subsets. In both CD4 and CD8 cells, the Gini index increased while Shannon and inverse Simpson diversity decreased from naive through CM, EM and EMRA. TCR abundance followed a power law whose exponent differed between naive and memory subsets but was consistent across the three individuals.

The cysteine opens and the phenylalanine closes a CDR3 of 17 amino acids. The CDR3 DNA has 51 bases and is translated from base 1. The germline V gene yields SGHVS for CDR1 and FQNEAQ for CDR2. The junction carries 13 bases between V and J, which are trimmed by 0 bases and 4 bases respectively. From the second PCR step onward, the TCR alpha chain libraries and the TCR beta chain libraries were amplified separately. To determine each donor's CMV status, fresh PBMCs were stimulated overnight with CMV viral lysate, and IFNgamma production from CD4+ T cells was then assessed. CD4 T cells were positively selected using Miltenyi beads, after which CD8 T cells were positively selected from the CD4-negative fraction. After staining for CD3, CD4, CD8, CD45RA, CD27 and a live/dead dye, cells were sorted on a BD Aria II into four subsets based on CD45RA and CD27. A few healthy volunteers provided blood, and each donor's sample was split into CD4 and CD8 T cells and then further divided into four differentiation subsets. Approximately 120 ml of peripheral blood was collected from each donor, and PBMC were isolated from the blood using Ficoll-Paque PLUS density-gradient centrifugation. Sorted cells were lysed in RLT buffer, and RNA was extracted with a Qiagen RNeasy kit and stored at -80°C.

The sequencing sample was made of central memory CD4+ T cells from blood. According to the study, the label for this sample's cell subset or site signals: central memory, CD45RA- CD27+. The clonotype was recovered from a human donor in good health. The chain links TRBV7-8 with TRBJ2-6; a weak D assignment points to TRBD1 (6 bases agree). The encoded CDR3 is CASSLAYRVYGANVLTF. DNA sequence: TGTGCCAGCAGCTTAGCGTACAGGGTGTACGGGGCCAACGTCCTGACTTTC.